These 22 T cell receptor beta chains were all obtained from the same sample, sequenced in a study of shared clonotypes between healthy human individuals. Generated by immunoSEQ multiplex PCR, the TCRdb table keeps only in-frame clones and is missing some. The data contain around 620,000 clones, 85% to 95% of them singletons. CD45RO-negative, CCR7-positively selected cells formed the naive CD8 fraction, excluding terminally differentiated effector memory CD45RA+ cells. Sequencing was carried out using naive CD8+ T cells sorted from blood. The receptor source for this set is a young woman in good health.

The gene calls are TRBV6-5 and TRBJ1-3; 10 bases are shared with TRBD1. The trim removed 6 bases at V and 6 bases at J, leaving 8 bases unmatched. The V gene's germline CDR1 is MNHEY and CDR2 SVGAGI. The CDR3 covers 15 residues. The CDR3 protein is CASRPGTGAENTIYF. CDR3 coding DNA: TGTGCCAGCAGACCCGGGACAGGGGCAGAAAACACCATATATTTT.

The chain uses TRBV27 and TRBJ2-1, with D unclear. The V end was cut by 4 bases, the J end by 2 bases, with 9 bases between. Germline CDR1 is MNHEY and CDR2 is SMNVEV (reference sequence). The CDR3 totals 14 residues. CDR3 in amino acids: CASSYGRAYNEQFF. CDR3 coding DNA: TGTGCCAGCAGTTATGGTAGGGCCTACAATGAGCAGTTCTTC.

This clone was seen a few times. V and J are TRBV27 and TRBJ1-2; 9 bases line up with TRBD1. V lost 4 bases to trimming and J lost 6 bases; unmatched junction nucleotides: 6. CDR3 length: 14 residues. Looked up from germline, CDR1 is MNHEY and CDR2 is SMNVEV (reference sequence). The CDR3 spells CASSYGTGSDGYTF. CDR3 coding DNA: TGTGCCAGCAGTTATGGGACAGGGAGCGATGGCTACACCTTC.

The chain employs TRBV2 and TRBJ2-7, with D maybe TRBD2 (6 bases). The germline V and J ends were trimmed by 5 bases and 0 bases, with 8 bases remaining between them. The CDR3 is 13 residues long. Germline CDR1 reads SNHLY; CDR2 reads FYNNEI. The CDR3 DNA sequence: TGTGCCAGCAGTTTGGACTACTCCTACGAGCAGTACTTC. It translates to CASSLDYSYEQYF.

The chain carries TRBV6-5 and TRBJ1-1; 8 bases are a match to TRBD1. The CDR3 runs 12 residues. Germline-derived CDR1 and CDR2 are MNHEY and SVGAGI. The junction had 2 bases not matched to a gene; V was cut back by 6 bases and J by 5 bases. In DNA form, the CDR3 reads TGTGCCAGCAGGACAGGGGCAACTGAAGCTTTCTTT. Translation gives CASRTGATEAFF.

The rearrangement uses TRBV5-1 and TRBJ2-7, with D possibly TRBD1 on 5 matching bases. Trimming pared 2 bases from V and 4 bases from J, leaving 13 bases between. This CDR3 is built from 14 residues. Germline CDR1 is SGHRS and CDR2 is YFSETQ. The CDR3 is CASSLATGQYEQYF. CDR3 sequence (DNA): TGCGCCAGCAGCTTAGCAACCGGACAATACGAGCAGTACTTC.

V is TRBV28 and J is TRBJ2-2; 9 nucleotides align to TRBD1. With V trimmed by 5 bases and J by 6 bases, 4 bases remained unmatched. The germline V gene encodes CDR1 MDHEN and CDR2 SYDVKM. The CDR3 covers 14 residues. CDR3 loop: CASSEDRGSGELFF. The CDR3, as DNA: TGTGCCAGCAGTGAAGACAGGGGGTCCGGGGAGCTGTTTTTT.

The chain is built from TRBV5-1 and TRBJ2-1; 12 bases match TRBD2. In germline, CDR1 is SGHRS, CDR2 YFSETQ. The V gene end was trimmed by 4 bases and the J gene end by 10 bases; junction bases not matched to a gene: 18. The CDR3 consists of 18 residues. This chain's CDR3 is CASSAEPVASGRAGEQFF. DNA for the CDR3: TGCGCCAGCAGCGCCGAACCGGTGGCTAGCGGGAGGGCTGGGGAGCAGTTCTTC.

The chain links TRBV7-9 to TRBJ1-1; TRBD1 matches 8 bases. Trimming cost V 3 bases and J 3 bases; bases outside gene matches: 3. The CDR3 extends over 14 amino acids. The germline V gene encodes CDR1 SEHNR and CDR2 FQNEAQ (reference sequence). The CDR3 DNA follows: TGTGCCAGCAGCTTCGGACAGGGATACACTGAAGCTTTCTTT. Protein product: CASSFGQGYTEAFF.

This chain joins TRBV14 and TRBJ1-2; TRBD1 matches at 8 bases. Trimming at V came to 6 bases and at J to 4 bases, leaving 7 bases not matched to a gene. The CDR3 runs 14 residues. CDR1 is SGHDN, CDR2 FVKESK, per germline. This CDR3 reads CASSRQGASYGYTF. CDR3 sequence (DNA): TGTGCCAGCAGTCGTCAGGGGGCCAGCTATGGCTACACCTTC.

This chain joins TRBV28 and TRBJ1-1; D is possibly TRBD1 (5 bases). CDR1 and CDR2 (germline): MDHEN, SYDVKM. Trimming cost V 6 bases and J 6 bases, with 17 bases left between them. The CDR3 loop spans 14 amino acids. The CDR3 spells CASRATGLWAEAFF. Written as DNA, the CDR3 is TGTGCCAGCAGGGCAACGGGACTTTGGGCTGAAGCTTTCTTT. The full variable domain, in which reference TRBV28 and TRBJ1-1 provide the parts outside the CDR3, is DVKVTQSSRYLVKRTGEKVFLECVQDMDHENMFWYRQDPGLGLRLIYFSYDVKMKEKGDIPEGYSVSREKKERFSLILESASTNQTSMYLCASRATGLWAEAFFGQGTRLTVV.

The chain recombines TRBV19 with TRBJ1-5; 9 nucleotides match TRBD1. The germline gives CDR1 LNHDA, CDR2 SQIVND (reference sequence). The junction had 9 bases not matched to a gene; V was cut back by 3 bases and J by 3 bases. This CDR3 spans 17 amino acids. CDR3 nucleotide sequence: TGTGCCAGTAGTATCCCCCGACAGGGGGGCTTCAATCAGCCCCAGCATTTT. Translated, it gives CASSIPRQGGFNQPQHF.

The chain joins TRBV5-4 to TRBJ1-1; 9 bases are shared with TRBD1. The CDR3 contains 14 residues. Per germline, CDR1 SGHNT and CDR2 YYREEE (reference sequence). With V trimmed by 4 bases and J by 5 bases, 6 bases remained unmatched. CDR3 loop: CASSQGQGLTEAFF. As DNA, the CDR3 is TGTGCCAGCAGCCAGGGACAGGGTTTAACTGAAGCTTTCTTT.

This rearrangement joins TRBV5-1 to TRBJ2-7, with 11 bases lining up with TRBD2. The CDR3 contains 14 residues. CDR1 is SGHRS, CDR2 YFSETQ, per germline. V lost 2 bases and J lost 5; bases outside the gene matches: 3. The CDR3 spells CASSFSGRADEQYF. The CDR3 nucleotides read TGCGCCAGCAGCTTTAGCGGGAGGGCCGACGAGCAGTACTTC.

The CDR3 bases are TGTGCCAGCAGCTTAGCGGGAGGACCCACCTACGAGCAGTACTTC. Amino acids: CASSLAGGPTYEQYF. The rearrangement links TRBV7-6 to TRBJ2-7; a weak D match, TRBD2 (6 bases). The CDR3 is 15 amino acids. The germline V gene has CDR1 SGHVS and CDR2 FNYEAQ. The V and J ends lost 0 bases and 2 bases respectively, with 11 bases between them.

The chain couples TRBV5-6 to TRBJ2-7; D gene unclear. V lost 1 base, J lost 5 bases, and 7 bases lay in between. CDR3 length equals 12 residues. Germline CDR1 is SGHDT and CDR2 is YYEEEE. The DNA of the CDR3 is TGTGCCAGCAGCTTGAAACCGGACGAGCAGTACTTC. This sequence encodes CASSLKPDEQYF.

CDR3 in DNA: TGTGCCAGCAGTTTAATAACAGGGGGCCCCTACGAGCAGTACTTC. Translation gives CASSLITGGPYEQYF. J is TRBJ2-7 and V is TRBV27; TRBD1 aligns across 9 bases. Germline lookup yields CDR1 MNHEY and CDR2 SMNVEV (reference sequence). CDR3 length: 15 residues. Trimming removed 2 bases from V and 2 bases from J; junction bases left unmatched: 4.

The J gene is TRBJ1-3, the V gene TRBV5-6; tentative D call: TRBD1 (6 bases). The CDR3 spans 13 residues. V lost 4 bases and J 2 bases, leaving 7 bases between the germline ends. The germline CDR1 and CDR2 sequences are SGHDT and YYEEEE. This CDR3 reads CASSPGAGNTIYF. Written as DNA, the CDR3 is TGTGCCAGCAGCCCAGGGGCTGGAAACACCATATATTTT. Complete variable domain (other parts from reference TRBV5-6 and TRBJ1-3): DAGVTQSPTHLIKTRGQQVTLRCSPKSGHDTVSWYQQALGQGPQFIFQYYEEEERQRGNFPDRFSGHQFPNYSSELNVNALLLGDSALYLCASSPGAGNTIYFGEGSWLTVV.

The chain couples TRBV19 to TRBJ1-5, with D possibly TRBD1 on 5 matching bases. This CDR3 region has 16 residues. CDR1 LNHDA and CDR2 SQIVND come from the germline V gene (reference sequence). With 3 bases removed from V and 7 bases from J, the gap between germline ends came to 19 bases. CDR3 DNA sequence: TGTGCCAGTAGTATCCTTCCCCAGGGCGAACCACAGCCCCAGCATTTT. Its translation is CASSILPQGEPQPQHF.

CDR3 region: CASSTGTTYEQYF. CDR3 in DNA: TGTGCCAGCTCAACCGGGACTACCTACGAGCAGTACTTC. The V gene is TRBV18, the J gene TRBJ2-7, with 7 bases that match TRBD2. J gave up 2 bases and V 5 bases, and 3 bases lay outside the gene matches. The germline gives CDR1 KGHSH, CDR2 LQKENI. The CDR3 totals 13 residues.

The genes are TRBV6-5 and TRBJ2-2; 9 nucleotides line up with TRBD1. The CDR3 runs to 16 residues. V lost 4 bases and J lost 5; bases outside the gene matches: 8. Looked up from germline, CDR1 is MNHEY and CDR2 is SVGAGI. The chain's CDR3 is CASSLSGTGSTGELFF. The DNA of the CDR3 is TGTGCCAGCAGTTTATCCGGGACAGGGTCGACCGGGGAGCTGTTTTTT.

The chain uses TRBV5-1 and TRBJ1-1; the D gene is possibly TRBD1 (6 bases). Trimming took 1 base from V and 1 from J, leaving 8 bases between them. Per germline, CDR1 SGHRS and CDR2 YFSETQ. The CDR3 consists of 14 residues. CDR3 region: CASSLWGANTEAFF. CDR3 in DNA: TGCGCCAGCAGCTTGTGGGGGGCGAACACTGAAGCTTTCTTT.